The 2 T cell receptor beta chains below all came from one sample that was sequenced in a study of CD8+ T cells in alopecia areata. In each case, RNA was isolated and then reverse transcribed into cDNA as the sequencing template. TCRdb keeps only in-frame clones here, not all; method: immunoSEQ multiplex PCR. The sample yields roughly 230,000 clones, roughly 44% seen once. Treatment described: oral pan-JAK inhibitor, 5-10 mg twice daily. The specimen comprised CD4+ T cells sorted from blood, sampled at roughly week 36, from a patient treated with tofacitinib. Every receptor here comes from a human donor with alopecia areata.

This clone has only a few counts. The chain links TRBV18 to TRBJ2-7; TRBD2 is a possible D gene (5 bases). This CDR3 has 15 residues. Trimming removed 3 bases from V and 2 bases from J, with 14 bases in between. Looked up from germline, CDR1 is KGHSH and CDR2 is LQKENI. The CDR3 DNA reads as TGTGCCAGCTCACCCGTGGGCGGAGGTCCCTACGAGCAGTACTTC. Translating gives CASSPVGGGPYEQYF.

This clone is a singleton in its sample. The chain links TRBV7-8 to TRBJ2-5; D gene ambiguous. Germline V gene sequence: CDR1 SGHVS, CDR2 FQNEAQ. V was clipped by 4 bases and J by 7 bases, with 10 bases between them. CDR3 length: 12 amino acids. CDR3 sequence reads: CASSSPPVTQYF. The DNA for the CDR3 is TGTGCCAGCAGCTCCCCCCCTGTGACCCAGTACTTC.